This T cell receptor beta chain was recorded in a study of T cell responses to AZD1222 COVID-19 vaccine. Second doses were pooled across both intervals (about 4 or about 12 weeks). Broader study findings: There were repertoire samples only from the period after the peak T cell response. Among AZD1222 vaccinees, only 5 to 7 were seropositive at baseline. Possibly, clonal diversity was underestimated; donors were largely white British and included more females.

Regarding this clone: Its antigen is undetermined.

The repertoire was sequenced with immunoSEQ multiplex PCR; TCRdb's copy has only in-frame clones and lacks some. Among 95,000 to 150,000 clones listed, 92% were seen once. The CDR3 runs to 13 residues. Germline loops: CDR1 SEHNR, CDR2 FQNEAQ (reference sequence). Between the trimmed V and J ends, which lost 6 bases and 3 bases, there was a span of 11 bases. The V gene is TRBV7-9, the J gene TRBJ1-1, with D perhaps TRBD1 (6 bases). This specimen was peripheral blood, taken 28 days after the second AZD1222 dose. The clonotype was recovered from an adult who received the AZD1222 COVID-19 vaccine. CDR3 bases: TGTGCCAGCAGAGCCAACAGGGACACTGAAGCTTTCTTT. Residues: CASRANRDTEAFF.